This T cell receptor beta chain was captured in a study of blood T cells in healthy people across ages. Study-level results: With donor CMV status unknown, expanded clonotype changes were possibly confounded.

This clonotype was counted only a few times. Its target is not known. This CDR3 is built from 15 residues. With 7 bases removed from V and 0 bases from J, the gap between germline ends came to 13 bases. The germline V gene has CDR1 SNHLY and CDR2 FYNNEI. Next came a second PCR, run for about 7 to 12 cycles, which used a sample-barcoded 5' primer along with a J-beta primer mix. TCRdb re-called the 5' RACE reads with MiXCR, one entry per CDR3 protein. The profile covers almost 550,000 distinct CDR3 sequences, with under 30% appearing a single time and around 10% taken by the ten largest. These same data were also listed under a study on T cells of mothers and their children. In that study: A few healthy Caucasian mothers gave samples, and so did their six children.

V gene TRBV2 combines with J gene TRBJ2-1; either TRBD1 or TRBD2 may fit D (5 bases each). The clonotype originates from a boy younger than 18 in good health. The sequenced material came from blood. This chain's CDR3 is CASTTGTSSYNEQFF. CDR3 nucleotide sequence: TGTGCCAGCACAACCGGGACGAGCTCCTACAATGAGCAGTTCTTC.